Following are 27 T cell receptor beta chains from one sample sequenced in a study of metastatic and nonmetastatic thyroid tumors. Thyroid surgery took place with no prior treatment in any patient. Via MiXCR, TCRdb re-called the PCR reads. The sample includes around 16,000 clones, 33% of them seen just once. The source material was tumor tissue. These TCRs come from a male donor with papillary thyroid cancer or a benign thyroid nodule (not recorded which). Some clones in this sample may be carry-over from other donors' samples.

The chain links TRBV5-1 to TRBJ2-1; the match to TRBD2 covers 10 bases. Germline lookup yields CDR1 SGHRS and CDR2 YFSETQ. The CDR3 has 16 residues. The V gene end was trimmed by 0 bases and the J gene end by 8 bases; junction bases not matched to a gene: 8. CDR3 nucleotides: TGCGCCAGCAGCTTGGGTATTAGCGGGAGGTTGGATGAGCAGTTCTTC. This codes for CASSLGISGRLDEQFF. The entire variable domain, with the rest obtained from reference TRBV5-1 and TRBJ2-1, is as follows: KAGVTQTPRYLIKTRGQQVTLSCSPISGHRSVSWYQQTPGQGLQFLFEYFSETQRNKGNFPGRFSGRQFSNSRSEMNVSTLELGDSALYLCASSLGISGRLDEQFFGPGTRLTVL.

The chain has TRBV4-1 and TRBJ1-2, with D unclear. The CDR3 is 14 amino acids. Trimming shortened V by 1 base and J by 3 bases, and 9 bases separated the two germline ends. Germline CDR1 is MGHRA and CDR2 is YSYEKL. CDR3 coding DNA: TGCGCCAGCAGCCAAGTCCCTTCTCACTATGGCTACACCTTC. Amino acid sequence: CASSQVPSHYGYTF.

This clone was detected only a few times. V usage is TRBV27 and J usage is TRBJ2-2; 7 nucleotides match TRBD1. Looked up from germline, CDR1 is MNHEY and CDR2 is SMNVEV (reference sequence). This CDR3 is built from 15 residues. V shed 6 bases, J shed 4 bases, and the junction held 8 bases outside the gene matches. CDR3 bases: TGTGCCAGCAGACCTGGACAGGCGGGCACCGGGGAGCTGTTTTTT. It encodes CASRPGQAGTGELFF.

About this clone itself: Because it lacks the conserved phenylalanine or tryptophan at the end, this CDR3 is likely a read error. This chain joins TRBV30 and TRBJ1-6, with D uncertain. V lost 1 base, J lost 10 bases, and 14 bases lay in between. In germline, CDR1 is GTSNPN, CDR2 SVGIG (reference sequence). The CDR3 runs to 14 residues. DNA for the CDR3: TGTGCCTGGAGTGGCGTCGCGTCAAGGTCACCCCTCCACATT. It specifies CAWSGVASRSPLHI.

Many counts were recorded for this clone. V usage is TRBV6-1 and J usage is TRBJ1-3, with a tentative D call TRBD1 (6 bases). Trimming took 5 bases from V and 8 from J, leaving 13 bases between them. The CDR3 has 13 amino acids. Germline assignment: CDR1 MNHNS and CDR2 SASEGT. The CDR3 sequence is CASSSRGLDTIYF. The CDR3 DNA is TGTGCCAGCAGTTCCAGGGGTTTAGACACCATATATTTT.

This clone is deemed medium-sized (0.01 to 0.1%). The rearrangement links TRBV18 to TRBJ1-3; the D is unclear. V lost 3 bases, J lost 0 bases, and 9 bases lay in between. From germline, CDR1 is KGHSH and CDR2 LQKENI. The CDR3 totals 15 residues. DNA of the CDR3: TGTGCCAGCTCACCTGGACGGAGCTCTGGAAACACCATATATTTT. Translated, it gives CASSPGRSSGNTIYF.

This clone is categorized as medium-sized (0.01 to 0.1%). The V call is TRBV5-1, the J call TRBJ1-2; D is perhaps TRBD1 (6 bases). CDR1 and CDR2 from the germline V gene are SGHRS and YFSETQ. V lost 0 bases to trimming and J lost 3 bases, with 12 bases between them. CDR3 length equals 15 residues. Here the CDR3 reads CASSLDREGHYGYTF. The CDR3 DNA is TGCGCCAGCAGCTTGGACAGGGAGGGACACTATGGCTACACCTTC.

CDR3 loop: CSASTGGLAERTDTQYF. DNA of the CDR3: TGCAGTGCTAGTACCGGGGGCCTAGCGGAACGCACAGATACGCAGTATTTT. This chain joins TRBV20-1 and TRBJ2-3, with a weak D call TRBD2 (7 bases). Germline V gene lookup returns CDR1 DFQATT and CDR2 SNEGSKA (reference sequence). V was cut by 3 bases and J by 1 base, with 20 bases left in between. CDR3 length equals 17 residues.

J is TRBJ2-7 and V is TRBV7-2; the D gene is possibly TRBD1 (6 bases). Trimming stripped 5 bases from V and 2 bases from J, with 16 bases between. The CDR3 loop spans 15 amino acids. CDR1 SGHTA and CDR2 FQGNSA come from the germline V gene. The CDR3, as DNA: TGTGCCAGCAGCATGACTTCACAGGGAACCTACGAGCAGTACTTC. Translation gives CASSMTSQGTYEQYF.

This clone was observed at least ten times. V gene TRBV6-2 or TRBV6-3 combines with J gene TRBJ2-3; TRBD2 is a possible D gene (5 bases). Trimming stripped 2 bases from V and 2 bases from J, with 8 bases between. Germline lookup yields CDR1 MNHEY and CDR2 SVGEGT. This CDR3 has 14 amino acids. The DNA of the CDR3 is TGTGCCAGCAGTTACACGGGGATCACAGATACGCAGTATTTT. Its translation: CASSYTGITDTQYF.

This chain joins TRBV19 and TRBJ1-5; D is possibly TRBD1 (6 bases). Germline V gene data show CDR1 as LNHDA and CDR2 as SQIVND (reference sequence). The length of the CDR3 is 14 residues. V was pared by 4 bases and J by 5 bases, with 12 bases between. The CDR3 here is CASSNSGGHQPQHF. As DNA, the CDR3 is TGTGCCAGTAGTAACTCTGGGGGCCATCAGCCCCAGCATTTT.

V gene TRBV28 combines with J gene TRBJ1-1; the match to TRBD1 covers 7 bases. CDR3 size: 16 residues. Germline CDR1 MDHEN, CDR2 SYDVKM. V was pared by 3 bases and J by 4 bases, with 11 bases of the junction left unmatched. CDR3 sequence reads: CASSFSEYRGTTEAFF. The CDR3 DNA sequence: TGTGCCAGCAGTTTCTCGGAATACAGGGGTACCACTGAAGCTTTCTTT.

The rearrangement links TRBV3-1 to TRBJ1-4; 8 nucleotides line up with TRBD1. The V gene's germline CDR1 is LGHDT and CDR2 YNNKEL (reference sequence). Trimming at V came to 6 bases and at J to 3 bases, leaving 6 bases not matched to a gene. CDR3 length equals 15 residues. The CDR3 spells CASSRGQGANEKLFF. For the CDR3, the DNA is TGTGCCAGCAGTCGCGGACAGGGTGCTAATGAAAAACTGTTTTTT. The whole variable domain, filled in from reference TRBV3-1 and TRBJ1-4, reads DTAVSQTPKYLVTQMGNDKSIKCEQNLGHDTMYWYKQDSKKFLKIMFSYNNKELIINETVPNRFSPKSPDKAHLNLHINSLELGDSAVYFCASSRGQGANEKLFFGSGTQLSVL.

This clone appeared a few times. The J gene is TRBJ2-2, the V gene TRBV28; 7 bases agree with TRBD1. The CDR3 contains 19 residues. V lost 2 bases to trimming and J lost 2 bases; unmatched junction nucleotides: 14. Germline V gives CDR1 MDHEN, CDR2 SYDVKM. CDR3 DNA: TGTGCCAGCAGTTTAGATTTTGGGACAGCAAAGAGAAACACCGGGGAGCTGTTTTTT. It encodes CASSLDFGTAKRNTGELFF. Full variable domain (rest looked up from reference TRBV28 and TRBJ2-2): DVKVTQSSRYLVKRTGEKVFLECVQDMDHENMFWYRQDPGLGLRLIYFSYDVKMKEKGDIPEGYSVSREKKERFSLILESASTNQTSMYLCASSLDFGTAKRNTGELFFGEGSRLTVL.

This clone came up many times. V gene TRBV4-1 combines with J gene TRBJ2-1; TRBD1 agrees at 10 bases. The CDR3 consists of 17 residues. Germline-derived CDR1 and CDR2 are MGHRA and YSYEKL. V lost 1 base to trimming and J lost 8 bases; unmatched junction nucleotides: 11. The CDR3 spells CASSQGSQGTGVHEQFF. The CDR3 nucleotides read TGCGCCAGCAGCCAAGGATCCCAGGGGACAGGGGTCCATGAGCAGTTCTTC.

J is TRBJ2-2 and V is TRBV6-1; 10 bases are a match to TRBD1. The germline V gene encodes CDR1 MNHNS and CDR2 SASEGT. V was pared by 6 bases and J by 4 bases, with 8 bases of the junction left unmatched. The CDR3 runs to 16 residues. The CDR3 spells CASSLGTGDPTGELFF. The CDR3 bases are TGTGCCAGCAGCCTTGGGACAGGGGACCCCACCGGGGAGCTGTTTTTT.

This clone was seen many times. The chain links TRBV27 to TRBJ2-7, with D tentatively TRBD1 or TRBD2 (5 bases each). Germline assignment: CDR1 MNHEY and CDR2 SMNVEV (reference sequence). The CDR3 has 13 amino acids. V was pared by 3 bases and J by 12 bases, with 18 bases between. The CDR3 nucleotides are TGTGCCAGCAGTTTGGTTGTTGGGGGAGATCCGTACTTC. Its protein is CASSLVVGGDPYF.

The rearrangement joins TRBV7-9 to TRBJ2-2; D is possibly TRBD1 (6 bases). Trimming left V 10 bases short and J 1 base short, with 13 bases between. The CDR3 is made up of 14 amino acids. Germline CDR1 SEHNR, CDR2 FQNEAQ (reference sequence). The CDR3 DNA reads TGTGCCACTTACGGGACACTGAACACCGGGGAGCTGTTTTTT. It is translated as CATYGTLNTGELFF.

The chain joins TRBV20-1 to TRBJ1-5; TRBD1 might be the D (6 bases). Germline V gives CDR1 DFQATT, CDR2 SNEGSKA (reference sequence). The ends were cut back, 3 bases at V and 2 bases at J, with 14 bases in the middle. The CDR3 spans 15 residues. Here the CDR3 DNA reads TGCAGTGCTAGCAAGGGCAGGGGAGGCAATCAGCCCCAGCATTTT. Translated, it gives CSASKGRGGNQPQHF.

This chain links TRBV7-2 with TRBJ2-7, with 8 positions matching TRBD1. Germline CDR1 reads SGHTA; CDR2 reads FQGNSA. J lost 3 bases, V lost 4 bases, and 5 bases had no gene match. CDR3 length: 14 amino acids. The CDR3: CASSSRTGFYEQYF. The CDR3 DNA sequence: TGTGCCAGCAGCTCACGGACAGGGTTCTACGAGCAGTACTTC.

The CDR3 nucleotides read TGTGCCAGCAGCCCACGGGACAGCTCCTACGAGCAGTACTTC. Translated: CASSPRDSSYEQYF. The chain employs TRBV7-8 and TRBJ2-7, with 7 bases lining up with TRBD1. Germline trimming cut 5 bases from V and 0 bases from J; bases unmatched to any gene: 4. Germline assignment: CDR1 SGHVS and CDR2 FQNEAQ. The CDR3 spans 14 residues. The variable domain in full, with the rest retrieved from reference TRBV7-8 and TRBJ2-7, is GAGVSQSPRYKVAKRGQDVALRCDPISGHVSLFWYQQALGQGPEFLTYFQNEAQLDKSGLPSDRFFAERPEGSVSTLKIQRTQQEDSAVYLCASSPRDSSYEQYFGPGTRLTVT.

The chain combines TRBV9 with TRBJ1-2; 7 positions agree with TRBD1. The CDR3 is 16 residues long. Unmatched junction bases numbered 8, after V lost 3 bases and J lost 0 bases. CDR1 is SGDLS and CDR2 is YYNGEE in the germline V gene. The CDR3 here is CASSDRGQRANYGYTF. The DNA of the CDR3 is TGTGCCAGCAGCGATAGGGGACAGCGAGCTAACTATGGCTACACCTTC.

This chain links TRBV4-1 with TRBJ1-5; 7 bases fit TRBD1. The CDR3 contains 16 residues. Germline trimming cut 4 bases from V and 4 bases from J; bases unmatched to any gene: 10. Per germline, CDR1 MGHRA and CDR2 YSYEKL. The CDR3 protein is CASSLDRQGGNQPQHF. The CDR3 coding sequence is TGCGCCAGCAGCCTTGATAGACAGGGAGGGAATCAGCCCCAGCATTTT.

The chain uses TRBV11-1 and TRBJ2-3, with D uncertain. CDR1 and CDR2 from the germline V gene are SGHAT and FQDESV (reference sequence). Trimming pared 5 bases from V and 2 bases from J, leaving 17 bases between. CDR3 size: 16 residues. Written as DNA, the CDR3 is TGTGCCAGCAGCCGAAACCCGGGTGGTGACACAGATACGCAGTATTTT. Encoded protein: CASSRNPGGDTDTQYF.

Details on this clone: At one of its ends the junction is not consistent with the germline gene, which may arise from a read error. J is TRBJ1-6 and V is TRBV20-1, with 10 bases matching TRBD1. The germline V gene encodes CDR1 DFQATT and CDR2 SNEGSKA (reference sequence). CDR3 size: 14 residues. CDR3 protein: CSPYGQGDNSPLKF. The CDR3 coding sequence is TGCAGTCCTTATGGACAGGGGGATAATTCACCCCTCAAGTTT.

The sample holds many counts of this clone. CDR3 nucleotide sequence: TGCGCCAGCAGCCCCCTCCTACAGGGAGGGGAGACCCAGTACTTC. It is translated as CASSPLLQGGETQYF. The V call is TRBV5-1, the J call TRBJ2-5; the D gene is possibly TRBD2 (7 bases). This CDR3 region has 15 residues. Trimming pared 4 bases from V and 5 bases from J, leaving 18 bases between. Germline loops: CDR1 SGHRS, CDR2 YFSETQ.

In its sample, this clone is medium-sized. The chain's CDR3 is CASSLGGSGANVLTF. For the CDR3, the DNA is TGTGCCAGCAGCCTAGGGGGTTCTGGGGCCAACGTCCTGACTTTC. The chain joins TRBV7-3 to TRBJ2-6; tentative D call: TRBD1 (6 bases). V shed 5 bases and J shed 1 base, with 9 bases lying between them. CDR1 SGHTA and CDR2 FQGTGA come from the germline V gene. The CDR3 consists of 15 residues.